Reported below is one T cell receptor (beta chain). Its antigen is unknown. This record belongs to a study of T cell responses to AZD1222 COVID-19 vaccine. Study results and limitations: Baseline testing showed seropositivity in only a handful of AZD1222 recipients. Reportedly, nearly half the spike-specific TCRs target unmutated variant regions.

The repertoire was sequenced with immunoSEQ multiplex PCR; TCRdb's copy has only in-frame clones and lacks some. The table lists 150,000 to 200,000 clones, roughly 90% of them singletons. The receptor comes from an adult who received the AZD1222 COVID-19 vaccine. The source was peripheral blood, collected 28 days after the second AZD1222 dose.

The CDR3 bases are TGTGCCAGCAGCTCCCGCCTAGGACAGGGGGACTCTGGAAACACCATATATTTT. The encoded protein is CASSSRLGQGDSGNTIYF. J is TRBJ1-3 and V is TRBV11-2; 10 positions agree with TRBD1. The CDR3 is made up of 18 amino acids. Germline CDR1 reads SGHAT; CDR2 reads FQNNGV. V was clipped by 4 bases and J by 0 bases; unmatched bases: 9.